This T cell receptor beta chain was captured by sequencing in a study of shared clonotypes between healthy human individuals. Study-wide context: Samples came from a couple of female and a few male donors aged 18 to 49. Notes on the study in general: Generation probabilities of non-shared clonotypes were lower (relative to those shared by all four donors). The study generally estimated greater richness for naive than memory subsets.

Selected positively for CCR7 and CD45RO-negative, naive CD8 cells excluded terminally differentiated effector memory CD45RA+ cells. A word on this clone: Its antigen remains unknown.

Several immunoSEQ plates received, in even portions, the genomic DNA of each subset. The protocol was immunoSEQ multiplex PCR, while the TCRdb copy is restricted to in-frame clones and leaves out a portion. The table records nearly 600,000 clones, about 95% of them present only once. Germline loops: CDR1 MDHEN, CDR2 SYDVKM. The V end was cut by 3 bases, the J end by 5 bases, with 8 bases between. CDR3 length: 12 residues. This sequence joins TRBV28 and TRBJ2-7; D not certain. This clonotype was sampled from a woman aged 25 to 45 in good health. The sample consisted of naive CD8+ T cells sorted from blood. The CDR3 loop is CASSFMANEQYF. CDR3 in DNA: TGTGCCAGCAGTTTCATGGCGAACGAGCAGTACTTC.